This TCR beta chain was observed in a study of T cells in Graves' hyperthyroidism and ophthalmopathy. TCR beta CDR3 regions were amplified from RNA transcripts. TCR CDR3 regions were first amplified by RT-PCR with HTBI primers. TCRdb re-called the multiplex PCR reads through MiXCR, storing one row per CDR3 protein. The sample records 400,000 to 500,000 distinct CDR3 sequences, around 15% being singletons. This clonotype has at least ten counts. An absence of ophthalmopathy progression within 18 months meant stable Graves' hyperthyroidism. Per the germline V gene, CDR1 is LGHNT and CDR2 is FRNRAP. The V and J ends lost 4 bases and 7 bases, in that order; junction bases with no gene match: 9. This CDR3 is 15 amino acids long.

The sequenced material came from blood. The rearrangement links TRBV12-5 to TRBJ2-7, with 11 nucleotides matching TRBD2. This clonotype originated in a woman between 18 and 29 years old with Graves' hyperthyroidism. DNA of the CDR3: TGTGCTAGTGGTTACCAGACTAGCGGGGCATGGGAGCAGTACTTC. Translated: CASGYQTSGAWEQYF. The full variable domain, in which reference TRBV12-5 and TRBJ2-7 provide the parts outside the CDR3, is DARVTQTPRHKVTEMGQEVTMRCQPILGHNTVFWYRQTMMQGLELLAYFRNRAPLDDSGMPKDRFSAEMPDATLATLKIQPSEPRDSAVYFCASGYQTSGAWEQYFGPGTRLTVT.